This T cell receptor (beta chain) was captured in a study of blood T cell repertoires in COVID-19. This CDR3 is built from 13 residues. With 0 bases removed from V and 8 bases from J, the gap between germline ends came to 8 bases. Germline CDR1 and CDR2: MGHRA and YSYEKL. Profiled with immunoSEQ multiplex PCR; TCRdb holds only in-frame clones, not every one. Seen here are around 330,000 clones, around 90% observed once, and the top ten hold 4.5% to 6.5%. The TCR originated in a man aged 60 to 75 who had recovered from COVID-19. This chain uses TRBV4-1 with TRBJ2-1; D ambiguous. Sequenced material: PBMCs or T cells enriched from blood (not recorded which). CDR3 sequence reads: CASSQDASDEQFF. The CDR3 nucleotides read TGCGCCAGCAGCCAAGATGCCAGTGATGAGCAGTTCTTC.